The rows below give T cell receptor beta chains drawn from one sample of a study of blood T cell repertoires in COVID-19. Clones were sequenced by immunoSEQ multiplex PCR, and TCRdb holds only the in-frame ones, with some missing. The data hold 250,000 or so clones, with around 90% observed a single time. What was sequenced was PBMCs or T cells enriched from blood (not recorded which). The source of these receptors is a human donor in a cohort exposed to, infected with or recovered from COVID-19 (not recorded which). The donor label of this sample is uncertain. CDR3s include the opening cysteine and the closing phenylalanine or tryptophan. The D gene is left open where the match is weak. Only some rows state a clone size, as once, few, many or a class for expanded clones.

>few|TRBD1|TRBV2|TRBJ1-6
CASRKTGLDSPLHF
TGTGCCAGCAGGAAGACAGGGTTGGACTCACCCCTCCACTTT
>-|-|TRBV5-1|TRBJ1-3
CASSLVQGISGNTIYF
TGCGCCAGCAGCTTGGTGCAGGGGATCTCTGGAAACACCATATATTTT
>-|TRBD1|TRBV24-1|TRBJ2-7
CATSDSDRGYEQYF
TGTGCCACCAGTGATTCGGACAGGGGCTACGAGCAGTACTTC
>-|TRBD1|TRBV12-3/TRBV12-4|TRBJ1-4
CASSTGGEKLFF
TGTGCCAGCAGCACAGGGGGCGAAAAACTGTTTTTT
>-|-|TRBV7-8|TRBJ1-1
CASSLGSGRFDTEAFF
TGTGCCAGCAGCTTAGGGTCAGGGCGTTTTGACACTGAAGCTTTCTTT
>-|-|TRBV2|TRBJ2-7
CASNNREQYF
TGTGCCAGCAATAACAGGGAGCAGTACTTC
>-|TRBD2|TRBV10-2|TRBJ2-5
CASSEQSGGETQYF
TGCGCCAGCAGTGAGCAGAGCGGGGGAGAGACCCAGTACTTC
>-|TRBD2|TRBV6-2/TRBV6-3|TRBJ2-5
CASSPSGGGATETQYF
TGTGCCAGCAGCCCTTCGGGCGGGGGGGCGACGGAGACCCAGTACTTC
>-|-|TRBV12-5|TRBJ2-2
CASGGTPTGPTANTGELFF
TGTGCTAGTGGTGGAACCCCCACAGGGCCCACCGCGAACACCGGGGAGCTGTTTTTT
>once|-|TRBV5-5|TRBJ1-2
CASSLPPETNYGYTF
TGTGCCAGCAGCTTGCCTCCAGAAACTAACTATGGCTACACCTTC
>-|-|TRBV27|TRBJ1-5
CATQEENYSNQPQHF
TGTGCCACCCAGGAGGAGAACTATAGCAATCAGCCCCAGCATTTT
>-|TRBD1|TRBV4-1|TRBJ1-6
CASSPPTGGNSPLHF
TGCGCCAGCAGCCCCCCAACAGGGGGCAATTCACCCCTCCACTTT
>-|TRBD2|TRBV3-1/TRBV3-2|TRBJ2-5
CATQSRGGTETQYF
TGTGCCACCCAGTCACGCGGGGGAACAGAGACCCAGTACTTC
>once|TRBD1|TRBV3-1/TRBV3-2|TRBJ2-2
CASSQGQGVMAGELFF
TGTGCCAGCAGCCAGGGACAGGGGGTCATGGCCGGGGAGCTGTTTTTT
>-|TRBD2|TRBV7-3|TRBJ2-7
CASSSSSGGGYEQYF
TGTGCCAGCAGCTCCTCTAGCGGGGGCGGTTACGAGCAGTACTTC
>-|-|TRBV5-1|TRBJ2-1
CASSPGVSSYNEQFF
TGCGCCAGCAGCCCAGGGGTGAGCTCCTACAATGAGCAGTTCTTC
>-|TRBD2|TRBV10-3|TRBJ2-5
CAIRRTSGGEETQYF
TGTGCCATCAGAAGGACTAGCGGGGGAGAAGAGACCCAGTACTTC
>-|TRBD2|TRBV4-1|TRBJ2-3
CASSQDLGGASGGRPDTQYF
TGCGCCAGCAGCCAAGACTTAGGAGGTGCTAGCGGGGGGAGGCCAGATACGCAGTATTTT
>-|-|TRBV27|TRBJ1-2
CASSLNRGYGYTF
TGTGCCAGCAGTTTAAATAGGGGCTATGGCTACACCTTC
>-|-|TRBV21-1|TRBJ2-3
CASSKGPGLSTDTQYF
TGTGCCAGCAGCAAAGGCCCGGGTCTATCCACAGATACGCAGTATTTT
>once|-|TRBV29-1|TRBJ2-7
CSPGLKRYEQYF
TGCTCCCCGGGACTCAAACGCTACGAGCAGTACTTC
>-|-|TRBV20-1|TRBJ1-1
CSASRGWKAFF
TGCAGTGCTAGTAGAGGATGGAAAGCTTTCTTT
>-|-|TRBV11-3|TRBJ1-1
CASSLDPQGGYTEAFF
TGTGCCAGCAGCTTAGATCCCCAGGGAGGGTACACTGAAGCTTTCTTT
>-|-|TRBV7-9|TRBJ1-2
CASSLDRDDGYTF
TGTGCCAGCAGCTTAGACAGGGACGACGGCTACACCTTC
>-|TRBD1|TRBV30|TRBJ1-6
CAWNGQGASYNSPLHF
TGTGCCTGGAACGGACAGGGGGCTTCCTATAATTCACCCCTCCACTTT
>-|-|TRBV29-1|TRBJ2-1
CSAPTGLDYNEQFF
TGCAGCGCCCCTACAGGGTTAGACTACAATGAGCAGTTCTTC
>-|TRBD1|TRBV5-1|TRBJ1-4
CASSAVRGRGEKLFF
TGCGCCAGCAGCGCGGTAAGGGGGCGCGGAGAAAAACTGTTTTTT
>-|-|TRBV4-1|TRBJ2-2
CASSQDDWDTGELFF
TGCGCCAGCAGCCAAGATGACTGGGACACCGGGGAGCTGTTTTTT
>-|-|TRBV9|TRBJ1-2
CASSVEETLYGYTF
TGTGCCAGCAGCGTCGAGGAGACCCTATATGGCTACACCTTC
>few|TRBD1|TRBV11-2|TRBJ1-3
CASSLIGTGPRDSGNTIYF
TGTGCCAGCAGCTTAATTGGGACAGGGCCTAGAGACTCTGGAAACACCATATATTTT
>-|-|TRBV2|TRBJ1-2
CASSAIDRSGYTF
TGTGCCAGCAGTGCTATCGACAGGTCTGGCTACACCTTC
>-|-|TRBV9|TRBJ1-2
CASSVGAGNGYTF
TGTGCCAGCAGCGTAGGGGCGGGGAATGGCTACACCTTC
>-|-|TRBV12-3/TRBV12-4|TRBJ1-2
CASTRDYGYTF
TGTGCCAGCACGAGGGACTATGGCTACACCTTC
>-|TRBD1|TRBV10-3|TRBJ2-1
CAISESTGYYDEQFF
TGTGCCATCAGTGAGTCGACAGGGTATTACGATGAGCAGTTCTTC
>-|-|TRBV6-2/TRBV6-3|TRBJ2-1
CASIPRLTYYNEQFF
TGTGCCAGCATCCCTAGACTCACTTATTACAATGAGCAGTTCTTC
>once|-|TRBV6-5|TRBJ1-1
CASSYGEGYTEAFF
TGTGCCAGCAGTTACGGGGAGGGGTACACTGAAGCTTTCTTT
>-|TRBD1|TRBV5-1|TRBJ2-2
CASSPGTGRTGELFF
TGCGCCAGCAGCCCAGGGACAGGGCGAACCGGGGAGCTGTTTTTT
>-|-|TRBV18|TRBJ2-2
CASSRVAGATTGELFF
TGTGCCAGCTCACGGGTCGCGGGGGCTACAACCGGGGAGCTGTTTTTT
>-|TRBD1|TRBV4-1|TRBJ1-6
CASSQETHRGDNSPLHF
TGCGCCAGCAGCCAAGAGACCCACAGGGGGGATAATTCACCCCTCCACTTT
>-|-|TRBV7-3|TRBJ2-1
CASSLTRGVNNEQFF
TGTGCCAGCAGCCTAACCCGCGGGGTGAACAATGAGCAGTTCTTC
>-|TRBD1|TRBV3-1/TRBV3-2|TRBJ2-5
CASSRSDRGETQYF
TGTGCCAGCAGCCGTTCCGACAGGGGTGAGACCCAGTACTTC
>-|-|TRBV7-2|TRBJ2-5
CASSQGALQETQYF
TGTGCCAGCAGCCAAGGGGCTCTACAAGAGACCCAGTACTTC
>-|TRBD1|TRBV2|TRBJ1-4
CASSEAVQGTGKLFF
TGTGCCAGCAGTGAAGCGGTACAGGGGACGGGAAAACTGTTTTTT
>-|-|TRBV18|TRBJ2-1
CASSPILSSYNEQFF
TGTGCCAGCTCACCAATACTGTCGTCCTACAATGAGCAGTTCTTC
>-|-|TRBV27|TRBJ1-1
CASSSYMNTEAFF
TGTGCCAGCAGTTCTTACATGAACACTGAAGCTTTCTTT
>once|-|TRBV5-6|TRBJ1-3
CASSSGGGRSLSGNTIYF
TGTGCCAGCAGCTCGGGGGGCGGCAGGTCGCTCTCTGGAAACACCATATATTTT
>-|-|TRBV10-3|TRBJ2-3
CAISEDGVPDTQYF
TGTGCCATCAGTGAAGACGGGGTGCCAGATACGCAGTATTTT
>-|-|TRBV4-1|TRBJ1-6
CASSQEGRVPPLHF
TGCGCCAGCAGCCAAGAGGGGAGAGTGCCACCCCTCCACTTT
>-|-|TRBV7-8|TRBJ2-3
CASSQPGPQGRSADTQYF
TGTGCCAGCAGCCAACCCGGCCCCCAGGGGAGATCGGCAGATACGCAGTATTTT
>-|-|TRBV24-1|TRBJ2-5
CATSGWSGNETQYF
TGTGCCACCAGTGGGTGGTCAGGGAATGAGACCCAGTACTTC
>-|-|TRBV28|TRBJ1-5
CASSLLGGPQHF
TGTGCCAGCAGTTTGTTGGGGGGACCCCAGCATTTT
>-|-|TRBV27|TRBJ1-1
CASSPAETGSTEAFF
TGTGCCAGCAGTCCAGCCGAAACAGGGTCCACTGAAGCTTTCTTT
>once|-|TRBV16|TRBJ1-5
CASSEDRLYSNQPQHF
TGTGCCAGCAGCGAAGACAGACTTTATAGCAATCAGCCCCAGCATTTT
>-|-|TRBV4-1|TRBJ1-4
CASSQGKEGRGNEKLFF
TGCGCCAGCAGCCAAGGGAAGGAAGGGAGGGGAAATGAAAAACTGTTTTTT
>few|-|TRBV5-5|TRBJ1-4
CASSLDRDEKLFF
TGTGCCAGCAGCTTGGACAGGGATGAAAAACTGTTTTTT
>-|TRBD1|TRBV5-6|TRBJ1-4
CASSLRGPGNEKLFF
TGTGCCAGCAGCTTGAGGGGGCCGGGTAATGAAAAACTGTTTTTT
>-|TRBD2|TRBV4-2|TRBJ2-1
CASSQASGGVYNEQFF
TGTGCCAGCAGCCAAGCGTCGGGGGGGGTTTACAATGAGCAGTTCTTC
>once|TRBD1|TRBV25-1|TRBJ2-5
CASSVTGGRGTQYF
TGTGCCAGCAGTGTTACAGGGGGAAGGGGAACCCAGTACTTC
>-|-|TRBV2|TRBJ1-1
CASSPQLKMNTEAFF
TGTGCCAGCAGTCCCCAACTTAAAATGAACACTGAAGCTTTCTTT
>-|TRBD1|TRBV30|TRBJ1-2
CAWNVPGQHYGYTF
TGTGCCTGGAACGTCCCGGGACAGCACTATGGCTACACCTTC